The clone carrying this T cell receptor beta chain was counted a few times. The target antigen is unknown. This sample was included in a study of early T cells in non-severe SARS-CoV-2 infection. Whole-study context: The input, bulk RNA from unsorted whole blood, was sequenced, and chains were unpaired.

Attachment of unique molecular identifiers was made to individual cDNA molecules. One entry per CDR3 protein results from TCRdb running MiXCR on the 5' RACE reads. The profile shows about 55,000 distinct CDR3 sequences, under 15% of them singletons. This CDR3 has 16 residues. Germline values: CDR1 SGHAT, CDR2 FQDESV (reference sequence). V lost 5 bases and J lost 8, with 22 bases in between. Study outcomes and limitations: Matching against VDJdb likely underestimated virus-specific expansions, favoring anti-spike CD8.

V usage is TRBV11-1 and J usage is TRBJ2-4; TRBD1 might be the D (6 bases). Sequenced material: whole blood, taken at baseline. This clonotype originated in an adult who was a healthcare worker with PCR-confirmed SARS-CoV-2 infection or an uninfected control (not recorded which). The CDR3 bases are TGTGCCAGCAGCCCCTACCCCGGGACACCAACATACATTCAGTACTTC. Amino acids: CASSPYPGTPTYIQYF.